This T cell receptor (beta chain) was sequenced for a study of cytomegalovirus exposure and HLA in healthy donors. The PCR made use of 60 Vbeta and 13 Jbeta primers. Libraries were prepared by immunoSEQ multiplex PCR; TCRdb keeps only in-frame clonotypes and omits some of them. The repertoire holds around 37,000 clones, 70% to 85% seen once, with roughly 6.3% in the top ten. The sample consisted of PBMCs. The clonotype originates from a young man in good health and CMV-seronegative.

The CDR3 nucleotides read TGCGCCAGCAGCTTGGACACAGGGGTCGGAAACACCATATATTTT. Translation: CASSLDTGVGNTIYF. V usage is TRBV5-1 and J usage is TRBJ1-3; 7 bases agree with TRBD1. The CDR3 is 15 amino acids. The trim removed 0 bases at V and 4 bases at J, leaving 4 bases unmatched. Per the germline V gene, CDR1 is SGHRS and CDR2 is YFSETQ.